This is a list of T cell receptor beta chains from one sample in a study of Ad26.COV2.S vaccination and SARS-CoV-2 variants. Only in-frame clones appear in the TCRdb table, and some are missing; sequencing was by immunoSEQ multiplex PCR. The sample carries approximately 460,000 clones, 80% to 90% recorded once. This sample comprised peripheral blood, obtained in a trial of Ad26.COV2.S vaccine versus placebo. These receptors all come from a person between 18 and 65 years old who received the Ad26.COV2.S COVID-19 vaccine or a placebo. CDR3s include the opening cysteine and the closing phenylalanine or tryptophan. Each record gives: clone size, D gene, J gene, V gene, CDR3 DNA, CDR3 protein. The D gene is left open where the match is weak. Size is stated for part of the rows, as once, few or many counts, or as a class when the clone is expanded.

. | . | TRBJ1-1 | TRBV30 | TGTGCCTGGAGGAGGGGGAACACTGAAGCTTTCTTT | CAWRRGNTEAFF
. | . | TRBJ2-7 | TRBV5-1 | TGCGCCAGCAGCTTGTTGGCAGGGTACCAGTACGAGCAGTACTTC | CASSLLAGYQYEQYF
. | . | TRBJ1-5 | TRBV2 | TGTGCCAGCACCTTAGGCAGGATACTAGGTGGCAATCAGCCCCAGCATTTT | CASTLGRILGGNQPQHF
once | TRBD2 | TRBJ2-5 | TRBV3-1/TRBV3-2 | TGTGCCAGCAGCCAAGGCCGGGGGGGGACCCAGTACTTC | CASSQGRGGTQYF
. | . | TRBJ1-5 | TRBV11-2 | TGTGCCAGCAGCTTAGATTGGAATCAGCCCCAGCATTTT | CASSLDWNQPQHF
. | . | TRBJ1-3 | TRBV30 | TGTGCCTGGAGTAACATTGGAAACACCATATATTTT | CAWSNIGNTIYF
. | TRBD2 | TRBJ2-3 | TRBV19 | TGTGCCAGTAGTATAGACGGGCTAGCGGGAGGACCCCCCACAGATACGCAGTATTTT | CASSIDGLAGGPPTDTQYF
once | TRBD1 | TRBJ1-4 | TRBV28 | TGTGCCAGCAGTTCCCTAGGGACAGGGAGTAATGAAAAACTGTTTTTT | CASSSLGTGSNEKLFF
. | . | TRBJ2-7 | TRBV6-2/TRBV6-3 | TGTGCCAGCAGTTATTGGGGTATGCGCGGCGACGAGCAGTACTTC | CASSYWGMRGDEQYF
. | . | TRBJ2-7 | TRBV7-6 | TGTGCCAGCAGCTTGGGGACGGGGACCTACGAGCAGTACTTC | CASSLGTGTYEQYF
few | . | TRBJ1-1 | TRBV7-3 | TGTGCCAGCAGCTTAAGGGCGAACACTGAAGCTTTCTTT | CASSLRANTEAFF
. | TRBD2 | TRBJ2-1 | TRBV7-3 | TGTGCCAGCAGCCTCACTAGCGGGGGGGTCAATGAGCAGTTCTTC | CASSLTSGGVNEQFF
. | TRBD2 | TRBJ2-1 | TRBV9 | TGTGCCAGCAGCAAAGGACTAGTCTACAATGAGCAGTTCTTC | CASSKGLVYNEQFF
. | . | TRBJ1-2 | TRBV5-5 | TGTGCCAGCAGCCTTAGGGAGGGGGGCTATGGCTACACCTTC | CASSLREGGYGYTF
. | TRBD2 | TRBJ2-7 | TRBV11-2 | TGTGCCAGCAGCCCTGTTAGCGGGAGGGTCTACGAGCAGTACTTC | CASSPVSGRVYEQYF
once | . | TRBJ2-5 | TRBV10-3 | TGTGCCATCGACAGGCAAGAGACCCAGTACTTC | CAIDRQETQYF
. | . | TRBJ1-4 | TRBV20-1 | TGCAGTGCTAGGCGCGAAAAACTGTTTTTT | CSARREKLFF
once | . | TRBJ2-3 | TRBV4-3 | TGCGCCAGCGGAACCGCCTACCCAAACACAGATACGCAGTATTTT | CASGTAYPNTDTQYF
. | TRBD1 | TRBJ1-2 | TRBV7-2 | TGTGCCAGCAGCTTAACCAGGGGGGTCAACTATGGCTACACCTTC | CASSLTRGVNYGYTF
. | . | TRBJ2-3 | TRBV7-2 | TGTGCCAGCAGCTTAGGTTACGGGATCGGGGAAGATACGCAGTATTTT | CASSLGYGIGEDTQYF
. | . | TRBJ1-1 | TRBV7-6 | TGTGCCAGCAGCTTAGCGCAAGGGAGTGAAGCTTTCTTT | CASSLAQGSEAFF
. | TRBD2 | TRBJ2-3 | TRBV27 | TGTGCCAGCAGTTTAGTGACTAGCGGAGTCCGAGATACGCAGTATTTT | CASSLVTSGVRDTQYF
. | TRBD1 | TRBJ1-6 | TRBV6-1 | TGTGCCAGCAGTGACAGACAGGGTCCGGGCTCACCCCTCCACTTT | CASSDRQGPGSPLHF
. | . | TRBJ2-1 | TRBV14 | TGTGCCAGCAGCCAGGCGGAAGAATCGGGGTACAATGAGCAGTTCTTC | CASSQAEESGYNEQFF
. | . | TRBJ2-7 | TRBV6-2/TRBV6-3 | TGTGCCAGCAGCCGGCCTGGGTCCTACGAGCAGTACTTC | CASSRPGSYEQYF
. | . | TRBJ1-1 | TRBV7-3 | TGTGCCAGCAGCTTAAGCCGAAACACTGAAGCTTTCTTT | CASSLSRNTEAFF
. | . | TRBJ1-4 | TRBV30 | TGTGCCTGGAAGCCGTTAACCGCCGGGAGTAATGAAAAACTGTTTTTT | CAWKPLTAGSNEKLFF
few | TRBD2 | TRBJ2-7 | TRBV3-1/TRBV3-2 | TGTGCCAGCAGCCAAGAAGGACTAGCGGGGAGCTCCTACGAGCAGTACTTC | CASSQEGLAGSSYEQYF
. | TRBD2 | TRBJ2-1 | TRBV4-1 | TGCGCCAGCAGCCAACTAGCGGGAGGATACAATGAGCAGTTCTTC | CASSQLAGGYNEQFF
. | . | TRBJ2-7 | TRBV3-1/TRBV3-2 | TGTGCCAGCAGCCAATCCGGACGGGCGGCTTCCTACGAGCAGTACTTC | CASSQSGRAASYEQYF
. | . | TRBJ1-4 | TRBV4-1 | TGCGCCAGCAGCCAAGATATGGGGACTTGGAATGAAAAACTGTTTTTT | CASSQDMGTWNEKLFF
. | . | TRBJ1-4 | TRBV12-3/TRBV12-4 | TGTGCCAGCACGCTCGGGGGTTTTGAAAAACTGTTTTTT | CASTLGGFEKLFF
. | . | TRBJ2-7 | TRBV13 | TGTGCCAGCAGTTCCCGGACCGACAGCTACGAGCAGTACTTC | CASSSRTDSYEQYF
. | TRBD2 | TRBJ2-1 | TRBV11-1 | TGTGCCAGCAGCTTAGCGGCGGCGGGGATCGCGGGAGGGGAGGATGAGCAGTTCTTC | CASSLAAAGIAGGEDEQFF
many | . | TRBJ2-7 | TRBV2 | TGTGCCAGCAGGGACGTCCCGGGTGAGCAGTACTTC | CASRDVPGEQYF
. | . | TRBJ2-7 | TRBV5-6 | TGTGCCAGCAGCCTTCCCCAGACCTTATCCTACGAGCAGTACTTC | CASSLPQTLSYEQYF